These T cell receptor beta chains were read from a single sample in a study of cytomegalovirus exposure and HLA in healthy donors. Repertoires were generated with immunoSEQ multiplex PCR, while TCRdb's copy carries only in-frame clones and drops some. The table has some 98,000 clones, about 88% seen once. Material for sequencing was PBMCs. These receptors all come from a man younger than 35 in good health and CMV-seropositive. Both conserved end residues are part of each CDR3. The order of the fields is V gene, D gene, clone size, CDR3 length, J gene, CDR3 DNA, CDR3 protein. The D gene is left open where the match is weak. The listing skips clone size in some rows; elsewhere it reads once, few, many or a size class.

V: TRBV5-4; D: TRBD1; size: -; length: 16; J: TRBJ2-7; DNA: TGTGCCAGCAGCTCGATGGGACAGGGTAGTATCTACGAGCAGTACTTC; CDR3: CASSSMGQGSIYEQYF
V: TRBV15; D: -; size: -; length: 13; J: TRBJ1-1; DNA: TGTGCCACCAGCAGAGATGAGGGCACTGAAGCTTTCTTT; CDR3: CATSRDEGTEAFF
V: TRBV6-6; D: -; size: -; length: 13; J: TRBJ2-7; DNA: TGTGCCAGCAGTTTGAGGCTTCGTGACGAGCAGTACTTC; CDR3: CASSLRLRDEQYF
V: TRBV2; D: -; size: -; length: 14; J: TRBJ1-2; DNA: TGTGCCAGCAGTGAATATACAGTCAACTATGGCTACACCTTC; CDR3: CASSEYTVNYGYTF
V: TRBV4-2; D: -; size: -; length: 16; J: TRBJ2-1; DNA: TGTGCCAGCAGCCAAGATTTAAGCGAAAGCTACAATGAGCAGTTCTTC; CDR3: CASSQDLSESYNEQFF
V: TRBV15; D: -; size: -; length: 14; J: TRBJ2-5; DNA: TGTGCCACCAGCAGAGAGCCAGCGCCTTTGACCCAGTACTTC; CDR3: CATSREPAPLTQYF
V: TRBV6-5; D: -; size: -; length: 15; J: TRBJ2-1; DNA: TGTGCCAGCAGTTACTTGACTAGTGCCGCCCATGAGCAGTTCTTC; CDR3: CASSYLTSAAHEQFF
V: TRBV18; D: -; size: -; length: 15; J: TRBJ2-5; DNA: TGTGCCAGCTCACCGATGACAGGGACTCAAGAGACCCAGTACTTC; CDR3: CASSPMTGTQETQYF
V: TRBV29-1; D: TRBD1; size: few; length: 15; J: TRBJ2-7; DNA: TGCAGCGTTGAAGATGCCGGGACAGGGGCCTACGAGCAGTACTTC; CDR3: CSVEDAGTGAYEQYF
V: TRBV15; D: -; size: -; length: 16; J: TRBJ1-5; DNA: TGTGCCACCAGCAGAGATCTCGGGGGTGGCAATCAGCCCCAGCATTTT; CDR3: CATSRDLGGGNQPQHF
V: TRBV7-2; D: TRBD2; size: -; length: 19; J: TRBJ2-1; DNA: TGTGCCAGCAGCTTATACCCGACTAGCGGCATGAGCTCCTACAATGAGCAGTTCTTC; CDR3: CASSLYPTSGMSSYNEQFF
V: TRBV27; D: TRBD2; size: -; length: 17; J: TRBJ2-2; DNA: TGTGCCAGCAGTCCGAGACTAGCGGGGATGAACACCGGGGAGCTGTTTTTT; CDR3: CASSPRLAGMNTGELFF
V: TRBV4-3; D: TRBD2; size: -; length: 16; J: TRBJ2-3; DNA: TGCGCCAGCAGCCAGTCTACTAGCGGGGGGGCCGATACGCAGTATTTT; CDR3: CASSQSTSGGADTQYF
V: TRBV5-1; D: TRBD1; size: -; length: 15; J: TRBJ1-1; DNA: TGCGCCAGCAGTCTCGGACAGGGGGTCTTAGATGAAGCTTTCTTT; CDR3: CASSLGQGVLDEAFF
V: TRBV4-1; D: TRBD1; size: -; length: 13; J: TRBJ1-1; DNA: TGCGCCAGCAGCCAAGTTGGGGCAGGGGGAGCTTTCTTT; CDR3: CASSQVGAGGAFF
V: TRBV5-1; D: -; size: -; length: 14; J: TRBJ1-2; DNA: TGCGCCAGCAGCTCCTCGGAGTATGGGTACGGCTACACCTTC; CDR3: CASSSSEYGYGYTF
V: TRBV7-9; D: -; size: -; length: 14; J: TRBJ2-7; DNA: TGTGCCAGCAGCACATACTCGGAGAGGCACGAGCAGTACTTC; CDR3: CASSTYSERHEQYF
V: TRBV7-9; D: TRBD2; size: -; length: 18; J: TRBJ2-2; DNA: TGTGCCAGCAGCTTAGGGCGGGGGGGCCACGTCGACACCGGGGAGCTGTTTTTT; CDR3: CASSLGRGGHVDTGELFF
V: TRBV14; D: -; size: -; length: 15; J: TRBJ1-6; DNA: TGTGCCAGCAGCCCTCAGACAGTTCGAAATTCACCCCTCCACTTT; CDR3: CASSPQTVRNSPLHF
V: TRBV7-3; D: -; size: -; length: 14; J: TRBJ2-1; DNA: TGTGCCAGCAGCTTAAGTGAGGGGGTCAATGAGCAGTTCTTC; CDR3: CASSLSEGVNEQFF
V: TRBV11-3; D: TRBD2; size: -; length: 16; J: TRBJ2-7; DNA: TGTGCCAGCAGCTCGCGACTAGCGGGAGCCCCCTACGAGCAGTACTTC; CDR3: CASSSRLAGAPYEQYF
V: TRBV6-5; D: -; size: -; length: 15; J: TRBJ2-3; DNA: TGTGCCAGCAGTTACTGGGGGGGCCGTATAGATACGCAGTATTTT; CDR3: CASSYWGGRIDTQYF
V: TRBV6-5; D: -; size: -; length: 15; J: TRBJ2-3; DNA: TGTGCCAGCAGTTACTCGTGGGGGACACGGGATACGCAGTATTTT; CDR3: CASSYSWGTRDTQYF
V: TRBV4-2; D: -; size: -; length: 16; J: TRBJ1-5; DNA: TGTGCCAGCAGCCAAGTGGGAGGTAGGGGCAATCAGCCCCAGCATTTT; CDR3: CASSQVGGRGNQPQHF
V: TRBV18; D: -; size: -; length: 15; J: TRBJ2-2; DNA: TGTGCCAGCTCACCACTAGCGGATAACACCGGGGAGCTGTTTTTT; CDR3: CASSPLADNTGELFF
V: TRBV19; D: -; size: -; length: 15; J: TRBJ1-5; DNA: TGTGCCAGTAGTATACAGGGAAGTGGCAATCAGCCCCAGCATTTT; CDR3: CASSIQGSGNQPQHF
V: TRBV29-1; D: -; size: -; length: 12; J: TRBJ1-2; DNA: TGCAGCGCCGGGGAGGACACCTATGGCTACACCTTC; CDR3: CSAGEDTYGYTF
V: TRBV7-2; D: -; size: -; length: 13; J: TRBJ2-5; DNA: TGTGCCAGCAGCTTAGAACAGCAAGAGACCCAGTACTTC; CDR3: CASSLEQQETQYF
V: TRBV2; D: TRBD2; size: -; length: 17; J: TRBJ2-3; DNA: TGTGCCAGCAGTGAAAAGCCCGGGACTAGCCTCGCAGATACGCAGTATTTT; CDR3: CASSEKPGTSLADTQYF
V: TRBV6-5; D: -; size: -; length: 14; J: TRBJ1-1; DNA: TGTGCCAGCAGCCGACTCCAGGGGACCACTGAAGCTTTCTTT; CDR3: CASSRLQGTTEAFF
V: TRBV5-5; D: TRBD1; size: -; length: 15; J: TRBJ1-2; DNA: TGTGCCAGCAGTTTAGGCGGCGACAGGGGTTATGGCTACACCTTC; CDR3: CASSLGGDRGYGYTF
V: TRBV9; D: -; size: -; length: 14; J: TRBJ1-1; DNA: TGTGCCAGCAGCGTAGTTTCCGTGAACACTGAAGCTTTCTTT; CDR3: CASSVVSVNTEAFF
V: TRBV6-6; D: -; size: -; length: 13; J: TRBJ2-2; DNA: TGTGCCAGCAGCTCTGTTATAACCGGGGAGCTGTTTTTT; CDR3: CASSSVITGELFF
V: TRBV2; D: -; size: once; length: 20; J: TRBJ1-5; DNA: TGTGCCAGCGCGGGGGAGACAGGATTTAATCGGTCCTTAAGCAATCAGCCCCAGCATTTT; CDR3: CASAGETGFNRSLSNQPQHF
V: TRBV19; D: -; size: few; length: 12; J: TRBJ1-1; DNA: TGTGCCAGTAGTCCACACGACACTGAAGCTTTCTTT; CDR3: CASSPHDTEAFF
V: TRBV14; D: -; size: -; length: 14; J: TRBJ2-5; DNA: TGTGCCAGCAGCCAAGTCTCCGGGGTACAGACCCAGTACTTC; CDR3: CASSQVSGVQTQYF
V: TRBV6-5; D: -; size: -; length: 15; J: TRBJ2-1; DNA: TGTGCCAGCAGTTCTAGCGTTTTCGGGAGCAATGAGCAGTTCTTC; CDR3: CASSSSVFGSNEQFF
V: TRBV4-1; D: TRBD1; size: -; length: 15; J: TRBJ2-5; DNA: TGCGCCAGCAGCCATCGTCCAGGGGGCTTGGAGACCCAGTACTTC; CDR3: CASSHRPGGLETQYF
V: TRBV5-4; D: TRBD1; size: -; length: 16; J: TRBJ2-7; DNA: TGTGCCAGCAGCCTACATCAGGGGGCGAGCTCCTACGAGCAGTACTTC; CDR3: CASSLHQGASSYEQYF
V: TRBV7-9; D: TRBD1; size: -; length: 13; J: TRBJ1-4; DNA: TGTGCCAGCAGCCGACAGGGATTTGAAAAACTGTTTTTT; CDR3: CASSRQGFEKLFF
V: TRBV7-3; D: TRBD2; size: -; length: 20; J: TRBJ2-5; DNA: TGTGCCAGCAGCTTAATTCCCAGATGGTTAGCGGGAACTTTCCAAGAGACCCAGTACTTC; CDR3: CASSLIPRWLAGTFQETQYF
V: TRBV28; D: TRBD1; size: -; length: 15; J: TRBJ1-5; DNA: TGTGCCAGCAGTTTAGGGGGACAGGGAGAAAAGCCCCAGCATTTT; CDR3: CASSLGGQGEKPQHF
V: TRBV18; D: TRBD1; size: once; length: 13; J: TRBJ1-3; DNA: TGTGCCAGCTCACCGACAGGGGAAAACACCATATATTTT; CDR3: CASSPTGENTIYF
V: TRBV20-1; D: -; size: -; length: 11; J: TRBJ2-7; DNA: TGCAGTGCGAGTCTAGGTCCCGAGCAGTACTTC; CDR3: CSASLGPEQYF
V: TRBV29-1; D: -; size: once; length: 14; J: TRBJ1-2; DNA: TGCAGCGTTGAAGCCCGGGAACTGGGCTATGGCTACACCTTC; CDR3: CSVEARELGYGYTF
V: TRBV6-5; D: TRBD1; size: -; length: 16; J: TRBJ2-7; DNA: TGTGCCAGCAGTTACTCGGGAGCAGGGGGTACCTACGAGCAGTACTTC; CDR3: CASSYSGAGGTYEQYF
V: TRBV28; D: -; size: few; length: 12; J: TRBJ2-2; DNA: TGTGCCAGCCGCGGCGGGGCCGGGGAGCTGTTTTTT; CDR3: CASRGGAGELFF
V: TRBV7-9; D: -; size: -; length: 16; J: TRBJ2-1; DNA: TGTGCCAGCAGCTTAGTAGGGCTAGCAGACCAAAATGAGCAGTTCTTC; CDR3: CASSLVGLADQNEQFF
V: TRBV28; D: TRBD1; size: -; length: 18; J: TRBJ1-1; DNA: TGTGCCAGCAGTTCCCACAGTCCGGGACAGGGGGCATTCACTGAAGCTTTCTTT; CDR3: CASSSHSPGQGAFTEAFF
V: TRBV7-2; D: TRBD2; size: -; length: 14; J: TRBJ2-7; DNA: TGTGCCAGCAGCTCTGAGGGAGGGCCCGGAGAGCAGTACTTC; CDR3: CASSSEGGPGEQYF
V: TRBV6-5; D: -; size: -; length: 12; J: TRBJ2-2; DNA: TGTGCCAGCGGACAGACCACCGGGGAGCTGTTTTTT; CDR3: CASGQTTGELFF
V: TRBV5-1; D: TRBD2; size: -; length: 17; J: TRBJ2-3; DNA: TGCGCCAGCAGCTTGTCGGGGGGACCCTTTTCTGGGGATACGCAGTATTTT; CDR3: CASSLSGGPFSGDTQYF
V: TRBV19; D: -; size: -; length: 14; J: TRBJ1-5; DNA: TGTGCCAGTAGTATCGAGGACAGTAATCAGCCCCAGCATTTT; CDR3: CASSIEDSNQPQHF